This TCR beta chain came from a study of blood T cell repertoires in COVID-19 (dated by TCRdb to the early 2020s). With regard to the full study: Collaborator samples came from the United States, Italy and Spain and covered acute and convalescent phases of COVID-19. The prospective study material was composed of cDNA or gDNA derived from T cells, B-cell-depleted T cells, or PBMCs. Deeply sampled blood TCRbeta repertoires from subjects exposed to, actively infected with, or recovered from COVID-19 were included in the dataset. The repertoires were made available in a free public database intended to serve as a resource for research on the immune response to SARS-CoV-2. Samples came from the ongoing ImmuneRACE study (first 160 participants) plus 1,254 subjects from 6 global collaborators. A de-identified subject ID, COVID-19 status, age in years and sex were almost always included in the sample metadata. Where available, HLA class I and class II types were taken from metadata supplied by the sample provider and were not determined by assay-based typing. What the work shows at the level of the full study, not this receptor alone: The amount of clinical and demographic metadata varied by source and participant and was provided uncurated.

V loses 5 bases, J loses 1 base, and the germline ends lie 6 bases apart. Taken from cysteine to phenylalanine, the CDR3 has 12 residues. Left in the record is the CDR3 DNA by itself, 36 bases read in frame from the first base. The germline V gene yields SGHAT for CDR1 and FQNNGV for CDR2. The immunoSEQ Assay, a bias-controlled multiplex PCR, was used to amplify TCRbeta CDR3 regions from genomic DNA. Per the authors' processing: Within the assay, amplification of reference gene primers was used to estimate how many nucleated cells each sample contained. To quantify the absolute abundance of each unique TCRbeta CDR3 rearrangement, sequence reads were collapsed and filtered. Productive Simpson clonality was computed per sample as the square root of Simpson's diversity index over productive rearrangements. In its TCRdb copy, this immuneACCESS table keeps in-frame sequences only and misses some clones. Where compared with another copy, unresolved V genes explain less than half of these, and the others have no known cause. V and J calls and clone size are as listed in that table; D and trimming were resolved from the DNA. The sample yields tens of thousands of clones; approximately 83% were counted once. Approximately 2% of the sample is in the top ten clones.

Each collaborating institution followed its own protocols to collect whole blood in K2EDTA tubes. Collaborator samples were shipped for TCRbeta analysis as frozen whole blood, isolated PBMCs, or DNA extracted from either sample type. Concerning this clone itself: Its antigen remains undetermined. No base quality values were provided; no much bigger clone lies one nucleotide off.

This sequence uses TRBV11-2 and TRBJ2-7; the D segment cannot be called with confidence. Sequences were obtained from peripheral blood. The TCR was taken from a woman aged 70-85 years with acute or convalescent COVID-19. The nucleotide sequence is given as TGTGCCAGCAGCCGACTGTCCTACGAGCAGTACTTC. This is translated as CASSRLSYEQYF.